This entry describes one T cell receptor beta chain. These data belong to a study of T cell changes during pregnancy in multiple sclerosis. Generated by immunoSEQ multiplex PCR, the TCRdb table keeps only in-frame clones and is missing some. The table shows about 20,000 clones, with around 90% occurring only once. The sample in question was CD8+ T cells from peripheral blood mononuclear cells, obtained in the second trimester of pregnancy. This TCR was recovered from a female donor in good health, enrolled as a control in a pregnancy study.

The CDR3 nucleotides are TGTGCCACCATCACTAGTAACTATGGCTACACCTTC. Protein sequence: CATITSNYGYTF. This chain connects TRBV6-5 to TRBJ1-2; D ambiguous. V lost 10 bases and J 1 base, leaving 10 bases between the germline ends. The CDR3 runs to 12 residues. Germline CDR1 reads MNHEY; CDR2 reads SVGAGI.